This T cell receptor beta chain was sequenced during a study of blood T cell repertoires in COVID-19. This CDR3 is 14 amino acids long. Germline assignment: CDR1 LNHDA and CDR2 SQIVND (reference sequence). V lost 5 bases to trimming and J lost 2 bases; unmatched junction nucleotides: 5. Profiling relied on immunoSEQ multiplex PCR, and the TCRdb table lists in-frame clones only, not all of them. The top ten hold about 5% of the sample, which has fewer than 200,000 clones, 80% to 95% seen once. The source of this sequence is a woman aged 50 to 60 with acute or convalescent COVID-19. The chain combines TRBV19 with TRBJ1-1; 7 bases line up with TRBD1. Sequenced sample: peripheral blood. This CDR3 is CASSSDRANTEAFF. The CDR3 nucleotides are TGTGCCAGTAGTTCCGACAGGGCTAACACTGAAGCTTTCTTT.